This passage covers 15 T cell receptor beta chains from one sample sequenced in a study of naive and memory T cell subsets. Four PCR rounds used nested alpha and beta constant region primers plus the SP2 primer. Each CDR3 protein is one row after TCRdb ran MiXCR on the UMI-ligation and nested PCR reads. In the table there are approximately 22,000 distinct CDR3 sequences, 4.5% to 7% of which are singletons. Indicated treatment: skin biopsy from PPD injection site in Mantoux-positive individual. An oligonucleotide containing a UMI was ligated to the 3' end of TCR cDNA. Sequenced here: skin, sampled from a tuberculin skin test site. The origin of the receptors is an adult in good health.

This clonotype was seen at least ten times. The V gene is TRBV6-5, the J gene TRBJ2-2; 11 nucleotides align to TRBD2. The CDR3 contains 13 residues. Trimming removed 7 bases from V and 8 bases from J; junction bases left unmatched: 3. Looked up from germline, CDR1 is MNHEY and CDR2 is SVGAGI. The CDR3 nucleotides are TGTGCCAGCACCTGGACTAGCGGGGGGGAGCTGTTTTTT. Translation gives CASTWTSGGELFF.

This clonotype was recorded at least ten times. The chain combines TRBV29-1 with TRBJ2-3; 9 bases line up with TRBD2. Germline assignment: CDR1 SQVTM and CDR2 ANQGSEA. V was clipped by 3 bases and J by 3 bases; unmatched bases: 7. This CDR3 region has 15 residues. CDR3 sequence (DNA): TGCAGCGTTGAGGCGGCGGGAGGGCCTACAGATACGCAGTATTTT. Translated, it gives CSVEAAGGPTDTQYF.

In this sample, this clonotype turned up many times. The V gene is TRBV11-2, the J gene TRBJ2-3; D remains ambiguous. The CDR3 consists of 13 residues. Per germline, CDR1 SGHAT and CDR2 FQNNGV. The V end was cut by 1 base, the J end by 2 bases, with 4 bases between. The CDR3: CASSLGATDTQYF. CDR3 sequence (DNA): TGTGCCAGCAGCTTAGGAGCCACAGATACGCAGTATTTT.

By its share, this clonotype is medium-sized (0.01 to 0.1%). V is TRBV5-1 and J is TRBJ2-2, with TRBD1 as a possible D gene (6 bases). Germline V CDR1 and CDR2: SGHRS, YFSETQ. The CDR3 covers 13 residues. V was cut by 4 bases and J by 6 bases, with 10 bases left in between. Here the CDR3 DNA reads TGCGCCAGCAGCAACGGACAGCCCGGGGAGCTGTTTTTT. This codes for CASSNGQPGELFF.

The table lists this clonotype with a few counts. This chain uses TRBV5-1 with TRBJ2-7; 10 positions match TRBD2. The CDR3 length is 14 residues. J lost 3 bases, V lost 4 bases, and 4 bases had no gene match. Germline CDR1 and CDR2: SGHRS and YFSETQ. This chain's CDR3 is CASSLTSGNYEQYF. The CDR3 DNA reads as TGCGCCAGCAGCCTAACTAGCGGGAACTACGAGCAGTACTTC. The full variable domain, completed using reference TRBV5-1 and TRBJ2-7, is KAGVTQTPRYLIKTRGQQVTLSCSPISGHRSVSWYQQTPGQGLQFLFEYFSETQRNKGNFPGRFSGRQFSNSRSEMNVSTLELGDSALYLCASSLTSGNYEQYFGPGTRLTVT.

This clonotype came up a few times. V and J are TRBV7-8 and TRBJ2-3; D is possibly TRBD1 or TRBD2 (5 bases each). Germline CDR1 SGHVS, CDR2 FQNEAQ. Between the trimmed V and J ends, which lost 10 bases and 2 bases, there was a span of 16 bases. This CDR3 is built from 14 residues. The CDR3 loop is CATARGQTTDTQYF. The CDR3 DNA reads TGTGCCACCGCTCGGGGCCAAACCACAGATACGCAGTATTTT.

This chain uses TRBV6-2 or TRBV6-3 with TRBJ2-3, with 7 bases identical to TRBD2. Germline CDR1 reads MNHEY; CDR2 reads SVGEGT. Trimming took 4 bases from V and 2 from J; bases not matched to a gene: 9. CDR3 length: 16 amino acids. CDR3 region: CASSSPREILTDTQYF. CDR3 nucleotide sequence: TGTGCCAGCAGTTCCCCGCGGGAGATACTCACAGATACGCAGTATTTT.

This clonotype was recorded many times. V and J are TRBV27 and TRBJ1-4, with 7 bases matching TRBD1. There are 15 residues in the CDR3. V was pared by 5 bases and J by 3 bases, with 6 bases of the junction left unmatched. CDR1 and CDR2 (germline): MNHEY, SMNVEV (reference sequence). For the CDR3, the DNA is TGTGCCAGCAGTCTCGGGACAGCTTCTAATGAAAAACTGTTTTTT. Protein product: CASSLGTASNEKLFF.

Written as DNA, the CDR3 is TGCAGCGTCGTCGTCCCTGCCAAAAACATTCAGTACTTC. Protein sequence: CSVVVPAKNIQYF. The chain carries TRBV29-1 and TRBJ2-4; D gene uncertain. Deletions cut 6 bases from V and 1 base from J, with 10 bases between. Germline-derived CDR1 and CDR2 are SQVTM and ANQGSEA. This CDR3 is 13 amino acids long.

This clonotype was observed a few times. This chain joins TRBV19 and TRBJ1-5; no definite D call. The germline CDR1 and CDR2 sequences are LNHDA and SQIVND (reference sequence). Trimming pared 6 bases from V and 4 bases from J, leaving 13 bases between. The CDR3 extends over 14 amino acids. As DNA, the CDR3 is TGTGCCAGTAGCCCCGGGCAGGATAATCAGCCCCAGCATTTT. Amino acids: CASSPGQDNQPQHF. Complete variable domain (other parts from reference TRBV19 and TRBJ1-5): DGGITQSPKYLFRKEGQNVTLSCEQNLNHDAMYWYRQDPGQGLRLIYYSQIVNDFQKGDIAEGYSVSREKKESFPLTVTSAQKNPTAFYLCASSPGQDNQPQHFGDGTRLSIL.

This clonotype was recorded at least ten times. The chain couples TRBV30 to TRBJ2-1; D not resolved. The length of the CDR3 is 12 residues. Germline V gene sequence: CDR1 GTSNPN, CDR2 SVGIG (reference sequence). Trimming shortened V by 3 bases and J by 8 bases, and 11 bases separated the two germline ends. CDR3 residues: CAWRESEDEQFF. The CDR3 coding sequence is TGTGCCTGGAGAGAAAGCGAGGATGAGCAGTTCTTC.

This clonotype was found many times. The chain uses TRBV19 and TRBJ2-2, with D tentatively TRBD2 (7 bases). Germline CDR1 is LNHDA and CDR2 is SQIVND (reference sequence). The ends were cut back, 6 bases at V and 6 bases at J, with 17 bases in the middle. The CDR3 contains 15 residues. In DNA form, the CDR3 reads TGTGCCAGTAGAGGACCAGCGGGACATCCCGGGGAGCTGTTTTTT. Its protein is CASRGPAGHPGELFF.

This clonotype was seen more than once but under ten times. This chain joins TRBV28 and TRBJ1-2; 7 bases are shared with TRBD1. The CDR3 contains 16 residues. The V and J ends lost 7 bases and 4 bases, in that order; junction bases with no gene match: 15. Germline values: CDR1 MDHEN, CDR2 SYDVKM. CDR3 coding DNA: TGTGCCAGCACCCTGACAGGGAGTGGGCTACTCTATGGCTACACCTTC. Translated: CASTLTGSGLLYGYTF.

The rearrangement joins TRBV6-2 or TRBV6-3 to TRBJ1-5; D remains unclear. V lost 3 bases to trimming and J lost 0 bases, with 9 bases between them. The CDR3 spans 15 residues. The germline V gene has CDR1 MNHEY and CDR2 SVGEGT. The CDR3 loop reads CASSYTGYSNQPQHF. The CDR3 DNA sequence: TGTGCCAGCAGTTATACCGGATATAGCAATCAGCCCCAGCATTTT.

This clonotype was recorded at least ten times. This chain connects TRBV9 to TRBJ2-1; TRBD1 matches at 10 bases. V lost 4 bases, J lost 7 bases, and 8 bases stayed unmatched. CDR1 and CDR2 from the germline V gene are SGDLS and YYNGEE. The CDR3 is 15 residues long. CDR3 nucleotide sequence: TGTGCCAGCAGCTCAATCGGACAGGGGGGTAATGAGCAGTTCTTC. Residues: CASSSIGQGGNEQFF. Drawing the rest from reference TRBV9 and TRBJ2-1, the complete variable domain is DSGVTQTPKHLITATGQRVTLRCSPRSGDLSVYWYQQSLDQGLQFLIQYYNGEERAKGNILERFSAQQFPDLHSELNLSSLELGDSALYFCASSSIGQGGNEQFFGPGTRLTVL.